A selection of T cell receptor beta chains follows, all from one sample in a study of Graves' ophthalmopathy and Graves' hyperthyroidism. TCRdb reprocessed the multiplex PCR reads via MiXCR and lists one record per CDR3 protein. The repertoire has hundreds of thousands of distinct CDR3 sequences, roughly 40% of them found once; the top ten carry 44%. The sequencing input was peripheral blood. These receptors were obtained from an adult man with Graves' ophthalmopathy. Each CDR3 is given with its conserved first and last residue. D genes are given only for firm matches. The size entry is marked missing in some rows and otherwise reads once, few, many or a size class.

>-|-|TRBV25-1|TRBJ1-3
CASFGRSSGNTIYF
TGTGCCAGCTTTGGAAGGTCCTCTGGAAACACCATATATTTT
>few|-|TRBV4-3|TRBJ1-2
CASSEHRAGNYGYTF
TGCGCCAGCAGCGAACACAGGGCGGGGAACTATGGCTACACCTTC
>once|-|TRBV11-2|TRBJ2-7
CASSIYLCSVAERYEQYF
-
>-|-|TRBV5-1|TRBJ2-2
CASGLSGSCFF
-
>few|-|TRBV19|TRBJ2-2
CASSILAGNTGELFF
TGTGCCAGTAGTATTCTTGCGGGGAACACCGGGGAGCTGTTTTTT
>-|-|TRBV2|TRBJ2-2
CASSTGSPNTGELFF
TGTGCCAGCAGTACAGGATCTCCGAACACCGGGGAGCTGTTTTTT
>-|TRBD2|TRBV7-6|TRBJ2-5
CASSFTASGGQETQYF
TGTGCTAGCAGCTTTACGGCTAGCGGGGGTCAAGAGACCCAGTACTTC
>-|-|TRBV20-1|TRBJ2-7
CSARADSEFYEQYF
TGCAGTGCTAGAGCCGACAGCGAATTCTACGAGCAGTACTTC
>few|TRBD1|TRBV7-9|TRBJ2-7
CASSPSGRTGSHEQYF
TGTGCCAGCAGCCCCTCTGGGAGGACAGGGAGCCACGAGCAGTACTTC
>-|TRBD1|TRBV10-3|TRBJ2-2
CASLRGQGAGTGELFF
TGTGCCAGCTTGAGAGGACAGGGGGCGGGCACCGGGGAGCTGTTTTTT
>few|-|TRBV20-1|TRBJ2-7
CSASQPSYEQYF
TGCAGTGCTAGTCAACCGTCCTACGAGCAGTACTTC
>-|TRBD1|TRBV9|TRBJ1-2
CASSVDRTGRNYGYTF
TGTGCCAGCAGCGTAGATCGGACAGGGAGGAACTATGGCTACACCTTC
>few|-|TRBV7-9|TRBJ1-2
CASTLAGADWRSGYTF
TGTGCCAGCACCCTAGCGGGGGCAGACTGGCGTAGTGGCTACACCTTC
>-|TRBD2|TRBV20-1|TRBJ2-7
CSASLRLAGGGPEQYF
TGCAGTGCTTCGCTTCGACTAGCGGGAGGAGGGCCCGAGCAGTACTTC
>few|TRBD1|TRBV6-5|TRBJ2-7
CASRADRLEYEQYF
TGTGCCAGCAGGGCGGACAGGCTCGAATACGAGCAGTACTTC
>many|-|TRBV7-2|TRBJ2-5
CASSLVGSRETQYF
TGTGCCAGCAGCTTAGTAGGGAGTCGAGAGACCCAGTACTTC
>-|TRBD1|TRBV30|TRBJ1-6
CAWGDSGSPLHF
TGTGCCTGGGGGGACAGTGGTTCACCCCTCCACTTT
>few|-|TRBV24-1|TRBJ1-5
CASSLSSGSGNQPQHF
TGTGCCAGCAGTCTTAGTTCAGGGTCAGGGAATCAGCCCCAGCATTTT
>few|-|TRBV2|TRBJ1-6
CASSPARTANSPLHF
TGTGCCAGCAGCCCCGCCCGGACAGCAAATTCACCCCTCCACTTT
>-|TRBD1|TRBV28|TRBJ1-6
CASGTGATPLHF
TGTGCCAGTGGAACAGGGGCGACACCCCTCCACTTT
>-|-|TRBV10-3|TRBJ1-1
CAISEGDSEAFF
TGTGCCATCAGTGAAGGGGACTCTGAAGCTTTCTTT
>many|-|TRBV7-2|TRBJ2-2
CASTNTLNTGELFF
TGTGCCAGCACTAACACGTTGAACACCGGGGAGCTGTTTTTT
>-|TRBD1|TRBV15|TRBJ2-7
CATSRDSERTGSYEQYF
TGTGCCACCAGCAGAGATTCTGAAAGGACAGGATCCTACGAGCAGTACTTC
>many|-|TRBV7-9|TRBJ1-2
CASSLAHRAHGYGYTF
TGTGCCAGCAGCTTAGCGCATCGGGCCCACGGCTATGGCTACACCTTC
>many|-|TRBV29-1|TRBJ2-7
CSAYGRDSPYEQYF
TGCAGCGCCTACGGGCGGGACAGTCCCTACGAGCAGTACTTC
>-|TRBD2|TRBV28|TRBJ2-5
CASSSTTSGGRETQYF
TGTGCCAGCAGTTCCACGACTAGCGGGGGCCGGGAGACCCAGTACTTC
>many|TRBD1|TRBV12-3/TRBV12-4|TRBJ1-2
CASSRTGSDYGYTF
TGTGCCAGCAGTAGGACAGGGAGCGACTATGGCTACACCTTC
>-|-|TRBV30|TRBJ1-6
CAWNGDGASPLHF
TGTGCCTGGAACGGCGACGGGGCTTCACCCCTCCACTTT
>-|-|TRBV25-1|TRBJ1-6
CASSETVKAVSPLHF
TGTGCCAGCAGTGAAACAGTTAAAGCGGTTTCACCCCTCCACTTT
>-|TRBD1|TRBV7-9|TRBJ2-7
CASSHGQGSYEQYF
TGTGCCAGCAGCCATGGACAGGGATCCTACGAGCAGTACTTC
>-|-|TRBV4-3|TRBJ2-5
CASSQFPTETQYF
TGCGCCAGCAGCCAATTTCCCACAGAGACCCAGTACTTC
>once|-|TRBV12-3/TRBV12-4|TRBJ2-7
CASRAGYF
TGTGCCAGCAGGGCGGGGTACTTC
>once|-|TRBV11-2|TRBJ2-2
CASSSTWELFF
TGTGCCAGCAGCTCGACGTGGGAGCTGTTTTTT
>-|-|TRBV25-1|TRBJ1-2
CASSATGTLGYGYTF
TGTGCCAGCAGCGCAACCGGGACTCTCGGCTATGGCTACACCTTC
>-|-|TRBV7-9|TRBJ2-2
CASSQDEGWTGELFF
TGCGCCAGCAGCCAAGATGAAGGTTGGACCGGGGAGCTGTTTTTT
>-|TRBD2|TRBV4-3|TRBJ2-7
CASSQKLSGGYEQYF
TGCGCCAGCAGCCAAAAACTCAGCGGGGGCTACGAGCAGTACTTC
>-|-|TRBV6-1|TRBJ2-5
CASSYDRSRETQYF
TGTGCCAGCAGTTACGACAGGTCACGAGAGACCCAGTACTTC
>many|-|TRBV10-3|TRBJ1-6
CATRTEQGSPLHF
TGTGCCACCAGGACAGAGCAGGGTTCACCCCTCCACTTT
>few|TRBD1|TRBV5-8|TRBJ2-7
CASSLAKVGQKTYEQYF
TGTGCCAGCAGCTTGGCTAAAGTGGGACAGAAGACCTACGAGCAGTACTTC
>-|TRBD1|TRBV11-1|TRBJ2-1
CASSSRQGRDNEQFF
TGTGCCAGCAGCTCCCGACAGGGGAGAGACAATGAGCAGTTCTTC
>-|-|TRBV7-9|TRBJ1-3
CASSLGETSGNTIYF
TGTGCCAGCAGCTTGGGGGAAACCTCTGGAAACACCATATATTTT